This T cell receptor (beta chain) appears in the sequencing data of a study of blood T cell repertoires in COVID-19. Study information: Sites in the United States, Italy and Spain provided acute and convalescent COVID-19 samples. PBMCs, B-cell-depleted T cells, or T cells provided the cDNA or gDNA that made up the material.

Germline CDR1 MNHEY, CDR2 SMNVEV (reference sequence). Trimming took 8 bases from V and 7 from J; bases not matched to a gene: 12. The CDR3 loop spans 16 amino acids. The method was immunoSEQ multiplex PCR; TCRdb's version includes in-frame clones alone and lacks a portion of them. The sample yields over 200,000 clones, approximately 90% seen once. Enrollment of patients from Seattle took place during active infection, with longitudinal follow-up. The chain is built from TRBV27 and TRBJ1-5; 12 bases agree with TRBD1. The source of this sequence is a man younger than 40 with COVID-19, enrolled during active disease. Source material: peripheral blood. The DNA of the CDR3 is TGTGCCAGCCGAGATAGGGGACAGGGGGCTTGGCAGCCCCAGCATTTT. It translates to CASRDRGQGAWQPQHF.